The 8 T cell receptor beta chains presented below share a single source sample, sequenced in a study of shared clonotypes between healthy human individuals. TCRdb's table, derived via immunoSEQ multiplex PCR, lists solely in-frame clones and lacks some. The table records more than 2 million clones, roughly 96% of them present only once. The material sequenced was naive CD4+ T cells sorted from blood. Subset noted: CD45RA+ positively selected. The receptors come from a man aged 18 to 35 in good health.

The chain is built from TRBV6-1 and TRBJ2-5; D gene uncertain. The length of the CDR3 is 15 residues. V dropped 1 base and J dropped 5 bases, with 14 bases sitting between them. Germline-derived CDR1 and CDR2 are MNHNS and SASEGT. CDR3 residues: CASSEDPPVWETQYF. Here the CDR3 DNA reads TGTGCCAGCAGTGAAGATCCACCGGTATGGGAGACCCAGTACTTC.

This chain uses TRBV10-3 with TRBJ1-1; a possible D gene is TRBD1 (5 bases). The CDR3 loop spans 14 amino acids. V dropped 8 bases and J dropped 2 bases, with 15 bases sitting between them. Germline values: CDR1 ENHRY, CDR2 SYGVKD. CDR3 coding DNA: TGTGCCATCTCCGCGGGGGGTATTAACACTGAAGCTTTCTTT. Translating it yields CAISAGGINTEAFF.

This chain uses TRBV9 with TRBJ2-1; 9 bases are shared with TRBD2. In germline, CDR1 is SGDLS, CDR2 YYNGEE. V was pared by 0 bases and J by 5 bases, with 3 bases of the junction left unmatched. This CDR3 comprises 15 residues. CDR3 sequence reads: CASSVEGTSHNEQFF. CDR3 DNA sequence: TGTGCCAGCAGCGTAGAGGGGACTAGCCACAATGAGCAGTTCTTC.

The chain carries TRBV4-3 and TRBJ2-7; D unclear. The germline gives CDR1 LGHNA, CDR2 YSLEER. The CDR3 extends over 15 amino acids. Trimming pared 1 base from V and 2 bases from J, leaving 12 bases between. CDR3 DNA: TGCGCCAGCAGCCAAGCTAAGGACCTACCCTACGAGCAGTACTTC. Its translation is CASSQAKDLPYEQYF.

The rearrangement uses TRBV5-1 and TRBJ1-4, with D maybe TRBD1 (5 bases). The length of the CDR3 is 15 residues. In germline, CDR1 is SGHRS, CDR2 YFSETQ. Trimming cost V 6 bases and J 0 bases, with 12 bases left between them. The CDR3 protein is CASTLVGATNEKLFF. The CDR3 region has the DNA TGCGCCAGCACGCTTGTGGGGGCAACTAATGAAAAACTGTTTTTT.

The chain carries TRBV6-1 and TRBJ1-5; unclear D gene. Trimming took off 3 bases at V and 0 bases at J, with 9 bases between the two ends. The CDR3 has 15 residues. The germline gives CDR1 MNHNS, CDR2 SASEGT. The CDR3 DNA follows: TGTGCCAGCAGTGATAGCGGCTATAGCAATCAGCCCCAGCATTTT. Translated: CASSDSGYSNQPQHF.

About this clone: Other DNA sequences in this sample translate to the same CDR3. This chain uses TRBV18 with TRBJ2-2, with TRBD2 matching over 12 bases. Germline V gives CDR1 KGHSH, CDR2 LQKENI. After removal of 0 bases from V and 1 base from J, the junction contained 0 bases not matched to a gene. The CDR3 loop spans 17 amino acids. The CDR3 nucleotides are TGTGCCAGCTCACCACCGGGACTAGCGGGGAACACCGGGGAGCTGTTTTTT. Residues: CASSPPGLAGNTGELFF. The whole variable domain, filled in from reference TRBV18 and TRBJ2-2, reads NAGVMQNPRHLVRRRGQEARLRCSPMKGHSHVYWYRQLPEEGLKFMVYLQKENIIDESGMPKERFSAEFPKEGPSILRIQQVVRGDSAAYFCASSPPGLAGNTGELFFGEGSRLTVL.

The chain recombines TRBV28 with TRBJ2-7; D gene uncertain. V lost 1 base, J lost 3 bases, and 10 bases lay in between. Germline CDR1 MDHEN, CDR2 SYDVKM. There are 14 residues in the CDR3. CDR3 residues: CASSLFGQNYEQYF. The CDR3, as DNA: TGTGCCAGCAGTTTATTCGGGCAGAACTACGAGCAGTACTTC. The variable domain in full, completed from reference TRBV28 and TRBJ2-7, reads DVKVTQSSRYLVKRTGEKVFLECVQDMDHENMFWYRQDPGLGLRLIYFSYDVKMKEKGDIPEGYSVSREKKERFSLILESASTNQTSMYLCASSLFGQNYEQYFGPGTRLTVT.